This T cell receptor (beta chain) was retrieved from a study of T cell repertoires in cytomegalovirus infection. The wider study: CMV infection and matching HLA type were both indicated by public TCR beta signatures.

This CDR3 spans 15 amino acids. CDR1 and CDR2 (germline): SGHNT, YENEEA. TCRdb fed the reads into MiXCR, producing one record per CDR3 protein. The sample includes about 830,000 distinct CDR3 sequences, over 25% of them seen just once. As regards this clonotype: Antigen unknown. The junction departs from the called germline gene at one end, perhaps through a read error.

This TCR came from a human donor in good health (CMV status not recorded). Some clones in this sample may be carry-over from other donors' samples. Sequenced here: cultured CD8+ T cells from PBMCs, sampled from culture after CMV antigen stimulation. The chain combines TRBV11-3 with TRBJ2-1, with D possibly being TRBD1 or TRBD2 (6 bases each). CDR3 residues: CASMPGGPRYNEQSF. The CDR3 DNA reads TGTGCCAGCATGCCTGGGGGGCCCCGCTACAATGAGCAGTCCTTC.